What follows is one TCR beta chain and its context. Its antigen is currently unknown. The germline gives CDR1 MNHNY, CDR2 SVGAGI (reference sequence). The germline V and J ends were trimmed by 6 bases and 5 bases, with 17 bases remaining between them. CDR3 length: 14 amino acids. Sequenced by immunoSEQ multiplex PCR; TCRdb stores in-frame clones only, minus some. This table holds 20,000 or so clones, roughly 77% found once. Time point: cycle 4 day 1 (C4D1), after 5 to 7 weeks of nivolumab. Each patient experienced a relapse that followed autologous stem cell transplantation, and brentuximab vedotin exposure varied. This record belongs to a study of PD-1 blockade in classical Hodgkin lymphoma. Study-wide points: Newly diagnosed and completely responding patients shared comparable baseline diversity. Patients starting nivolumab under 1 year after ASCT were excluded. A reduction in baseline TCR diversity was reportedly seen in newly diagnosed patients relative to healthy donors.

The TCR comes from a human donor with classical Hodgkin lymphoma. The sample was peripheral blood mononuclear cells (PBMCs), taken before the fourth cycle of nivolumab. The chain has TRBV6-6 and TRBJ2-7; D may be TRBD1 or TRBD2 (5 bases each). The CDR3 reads CASSQGPLRDEQYF. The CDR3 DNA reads TGTGCCAGCAGCCAGGGACCACTTCGCGACGAGCAGTACTTC.